This entry is about one TCR beta chain. Authors' methods: Amplification of reference gene primers provided the estimated nucleated cell counts. Profiled with immunoSEQ multiplex PCR; TCRdb holds only in-frame clones, not every one. That table furnishes V, J and clone size, whereas the DNA furnished D and trimming. The sample holds about 89,000 clones, less than 85% seen once. The data originate from a study of blood T cell repertoires in COVID-19. Study-wide background: Acute and convalescent COVID-19 specimens originated in the United States, Italy and Spain. PBMCs, B-cell-depleted T cells, or T cells were the source of the cDNA or gDNA that made up the material.

Germline V gene lookup returns CDR1 KGHSH and CDR2 LQKENI. V gave up 5 bases and J gave up 4 bases; unmatched junction bases: 12. This CDR3 contains 16 residues. Input material: peripheral blood. This receptor was identified in a woman older than 75 with acute or convalescent COVID-19. The chain carries TRBV18 and TRBJ2-5; 8 bases are a match to TRBD1. CDR3: CASSSAQGQGGETQYF. The CDR3 coding sequence is TGTGCCAGCTCATCGGCGCAAGGACAGGGCGGAGAGACCCAGTACTTC.